The TCR beta chain described here comes from a study of siplizumab effects on memory and regulatory T cells. Regarding the study as a whole: Relative to controls at more than 25%, mappable alloreactive CD4+ clones exhibited a mean Treg-derived proportion of less than 70% with siplizumab. Naive T cells appeared more varied than memory cells and looked like key alloresponse contributors.

The junction had 8 bases not matched to a gene; V was cut back by 6 bases and J by 4 bases. The CDR3 has 14 residues. A note on this clone: Its cognate antigen is unknown.

The study assayed around 9 x 10^4 TCR templates per sample. The method was immunoSEQ multiplex PCR; TCRdb's version includes in-frame clones alone and lacks a portion of them. This repertoire shows 70,000 to 100,000 clones, approximately 94% found once; its top ten account for around 6.5%. The chain uses TRBV23-1 and TRBJ2-5, with 7 nucleotides matching TRBD1. TRBV23-1 carries the ORF label, with uncertain function. This receptor was taken from a human donor in good health. The sequenced sample consisted of CD8+ T cells sorted from blood. The CDR3 nucleotides read TGCGCCAGCAGCGGGGACAGAAGGGCAGAGACCCAGTACTTC. This codes for CASSGDRRAETQYF.